The present T cell receptor beta chain was sequenced within a study of T cells in Graves' hyperthyroidism and ophthalmopathy. In this sample, this clonotype turned up many times. Its target is unknown. After removal of 4 bases from V and 6 bases from J, the junction contained 7 bases not matched to a gene. The CDR3 consists of 14 residues. The germline V gene encodes CDR1 LNHDA and CDR2 SQIVND (reference sequence). TCR beta CDR3 regions were amplified from RNA transcripts. A set of HTBI primers served as the primers for a first-round RT-PCR of the TCR CDR3. TCRdb re-derived calls from the multiplex PCR reads in MiXCR, one entry per CDR3 protein. In the table there are hundreds of thousands of distinct CDR3 sequences, approximately 15% of which are singletons. Study-wide points: Appearing also in blood were most of the thyroid clonotypes expanded above 0.001.

The clonotype was recovered from a woman under 40 with Graves' hyperthyroidism. V usage is TRBV19 and J usage is TRBJ1-1, with 8 bases lining up with TRBD1. The sample comprised blood. CDR3 sequence (DNA): TGTGCCAGTAGTAGTCAGGGGGCTCTATCTGAAGCTTTCTTT. Its translation: CASSSQGALSEAFF.